This T cell receptor (beta chain) was observed in a study of Tregs in tolerant kidney transplant recipients. Notes on the study in general: Biological reproducibility was not directly addressed, but technical replication error appeared minimal. Tregs expanded with activated donor B cells seemed most donor-specific.

The CDR3 loop spans 13 amino acids. Germline V gene lookup returns CDR1 SGDLS and CDR2 YYNGEE. Trimming shortened V by 3 bases and J by 4 bases, and 10 bases separated the two germline ends. As to this clone: Its specificity is unknown.

Using immunoSEQ multiplex PCR, the repertoire was profiled, and TCRdb retains in-frame clones only, with some absent. This sample has some 90,000 clones, with more than 90% found just once. CD4+CD25+CD127- Tregs, CD4+CD25- non-Tregs, CD4 and CD8 cells were sorted. The V call is TRBV9, the J call TRBJ1-1; D may be TRBD1 (5 bases). Sequencing was done on a sample of CD8+ T cells from blood. The receptor comes from a human donor in good health. The CDR3 DNA is TGTGCCAGCAGCGCTCCGGGGACCACTGAAGCTTTCTTT. This sequence encodes CASSAPGTTEAFF.